This TCR beta chain emerged from a study of cytomegalovirus exposure and HLA in healthy donors. The protocol was immunoSEQ multiplex PCR, while the TCRdb copy is restricted to in-frame clones and leaves out a portion. The sample contains 150,000 to 160,000 clones, 86% of which appear only once. The CDR3 sequence is 13 residues long. After removal of 4 bases from V and 5 bases from J, the junction contained 5 bases not matched to a gene. Germline CDR1 reads MNHNY; CDR2 reads SVGAGI (reference sequence). The receptor was derived from a man younger than 30 in good health and CMV-seropositive. The chain joins TRBV6-6 to TRBJ2-7; 7 positions match TRBD1. Sequencing was performed on PBMCs. The CDR3 loop reads CASSSTGSNEQYF. CDR3 nucleotides: TGTGCCAGCAGTTCGACAGGGTCCAACGAGCAGTACTTC.